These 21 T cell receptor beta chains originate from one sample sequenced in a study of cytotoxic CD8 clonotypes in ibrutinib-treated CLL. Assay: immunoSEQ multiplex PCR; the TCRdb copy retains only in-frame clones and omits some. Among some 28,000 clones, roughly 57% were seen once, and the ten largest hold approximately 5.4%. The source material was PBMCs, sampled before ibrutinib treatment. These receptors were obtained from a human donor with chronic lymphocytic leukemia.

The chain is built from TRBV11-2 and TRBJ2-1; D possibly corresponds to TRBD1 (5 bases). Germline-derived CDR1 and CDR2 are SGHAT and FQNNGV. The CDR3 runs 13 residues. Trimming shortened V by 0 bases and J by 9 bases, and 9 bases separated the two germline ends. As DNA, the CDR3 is TGTGCCAGCAGCTTAGAAAGGGGTGGTGAGCAGTTCTTC. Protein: CASSLERGGEQFF.

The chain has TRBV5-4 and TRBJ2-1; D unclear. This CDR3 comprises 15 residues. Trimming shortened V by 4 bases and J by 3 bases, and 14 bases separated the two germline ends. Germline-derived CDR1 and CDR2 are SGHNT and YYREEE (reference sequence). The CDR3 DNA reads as TGTGCCAGCAGCCCCCGTCGATGGGGCTACAATGAGCAGTTCTTC. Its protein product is CASSPRRWGYNEQFF.

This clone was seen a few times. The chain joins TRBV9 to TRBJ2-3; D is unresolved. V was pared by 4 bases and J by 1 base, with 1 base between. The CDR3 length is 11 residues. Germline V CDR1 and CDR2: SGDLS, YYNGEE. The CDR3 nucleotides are TGTGCCAGCAGCCGCACAGATACGCAGTATTTT. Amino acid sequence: CASSRTDTQYF. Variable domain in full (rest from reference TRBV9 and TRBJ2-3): DSGVTQTPKHLITATGQRVTLRCSPRSGDLSVYWYQQSLDQGLQFLIQYYNGEERAKGNILERFSAQQFPDLHSELNLSSLELGDSALYFCASSRTDTQYFGPGTRLTVL.

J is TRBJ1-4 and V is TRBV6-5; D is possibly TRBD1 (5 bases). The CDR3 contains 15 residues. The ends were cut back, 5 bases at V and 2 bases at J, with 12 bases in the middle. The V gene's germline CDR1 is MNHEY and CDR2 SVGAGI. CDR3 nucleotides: TGTGCCAGCAGTAACGATGGGGGGACTAATGAAAAACTGTTTTTT. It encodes CASSNDGGTNEKLFF.

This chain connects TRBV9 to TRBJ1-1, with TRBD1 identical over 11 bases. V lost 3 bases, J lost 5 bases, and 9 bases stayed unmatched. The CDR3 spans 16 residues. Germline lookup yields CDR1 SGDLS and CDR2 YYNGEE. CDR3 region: CASSGGGTGGMTEAFF. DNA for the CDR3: TGTGCCAGCAGCGGCGGGGGGACAGGGGGTATGACTGAAGCTTTCTTT.

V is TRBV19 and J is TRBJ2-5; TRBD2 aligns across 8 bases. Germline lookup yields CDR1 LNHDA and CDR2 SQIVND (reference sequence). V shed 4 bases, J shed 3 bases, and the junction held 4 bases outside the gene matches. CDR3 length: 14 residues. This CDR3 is CASSKGGLEETQYF. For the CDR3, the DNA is TGTGCCAGTAGTAAGGGGGGACTAGAAGAGACCCAGTACTTC.

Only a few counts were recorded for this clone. The CDR3 protein is CSDSRRWAGELFF. CDR3 coding DNA: TGCAGCGATTCGAGGAGGTGGGCCGGGGAGCTGTTTTTT. The chain employs TRBV29-1 and TRBJ2-2; D perhaps matches TRBD2 (5 bases). Between the trimmed V and J ends, which lost 7 bases and 6 bases, there was a span of 15 bases. There are 13 residues in the CDR3. Germline V gene data show CDR1 as SQVTM and CDR2 as ANQGSEA.

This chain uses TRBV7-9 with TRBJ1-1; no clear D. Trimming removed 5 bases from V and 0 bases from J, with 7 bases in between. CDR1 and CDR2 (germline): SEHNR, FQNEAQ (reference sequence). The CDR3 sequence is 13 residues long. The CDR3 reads CASSTGMNTEAFF. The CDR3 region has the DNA TGTGCCAGCAGCACCGGGATGAACACTGAAGCTTTCTTT.

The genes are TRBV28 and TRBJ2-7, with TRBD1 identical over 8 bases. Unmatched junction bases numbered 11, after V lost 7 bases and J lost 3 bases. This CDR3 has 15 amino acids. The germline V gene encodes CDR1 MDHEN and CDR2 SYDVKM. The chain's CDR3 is CASTSPRTGNYEQYF. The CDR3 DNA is TGTGCCAGCACCTCACCTAGGACAGGGAACTACGAGCAGTACTTC. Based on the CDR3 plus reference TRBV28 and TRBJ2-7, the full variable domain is DVKVTQSSRYLVKRTGEKVFLECVQDMDHENMFWYRQDPGLGLRLIYFSYDVKMKEKGDIPEGYSVSREKKERFSLILESASTNQTSMYLCASTSPRTGNYEQYFGPGTRLTVT.

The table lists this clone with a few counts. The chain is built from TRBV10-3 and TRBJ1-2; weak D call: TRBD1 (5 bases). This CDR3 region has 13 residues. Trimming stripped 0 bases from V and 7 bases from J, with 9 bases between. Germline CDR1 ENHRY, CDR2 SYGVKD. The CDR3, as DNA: TGTGCCATCAGTGAGTCGGGAAGGGGTGGCTACACCTTC. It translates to CAISESGRGGYTF.

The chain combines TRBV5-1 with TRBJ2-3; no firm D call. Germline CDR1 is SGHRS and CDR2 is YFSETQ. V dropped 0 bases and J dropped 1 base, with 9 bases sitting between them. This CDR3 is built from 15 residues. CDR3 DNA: TGCGCCAGCAGCTTGGGTGGGCCAGGCACAGATACGCAGTATTTT. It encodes CASSLGGPGTDTQYF.

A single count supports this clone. CDR3 in DNA: TGTGCCAGTAGTCACCGGGACAGGGACTATGGCTACACCTTC. This sequence encodes CASSHRDRDYGYTF. V gene TRBV19 combines with J gene TRBJ1-2; TRBD1 aligns across 9 bases. The V gene end was trimmed by 5 bases and the J gene end by 3 bases; junction bases not matched to a gene: 4. This CDR3 has 14 amino acids. Germline CDR1 reads LNHDA; CDR2 reads SQIVND (reference sequence).

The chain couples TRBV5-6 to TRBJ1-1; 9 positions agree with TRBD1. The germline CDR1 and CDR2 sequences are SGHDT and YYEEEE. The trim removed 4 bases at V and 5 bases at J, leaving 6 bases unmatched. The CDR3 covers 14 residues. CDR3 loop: CASSPDRGRTEAFF. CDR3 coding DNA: TGTGCCAGCAGCCCGGACAGGGGTCGGACTGAAGCTTTCTTT.

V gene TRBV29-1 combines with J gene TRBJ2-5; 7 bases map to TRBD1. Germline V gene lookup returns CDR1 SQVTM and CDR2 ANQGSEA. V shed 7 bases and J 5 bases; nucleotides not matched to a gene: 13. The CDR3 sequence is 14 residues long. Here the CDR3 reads CSAHRGQVGETQYF. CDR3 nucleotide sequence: TGCAGCGCCCATCGTGGACAGGTGGGCGAGACCCAGTACTTC.

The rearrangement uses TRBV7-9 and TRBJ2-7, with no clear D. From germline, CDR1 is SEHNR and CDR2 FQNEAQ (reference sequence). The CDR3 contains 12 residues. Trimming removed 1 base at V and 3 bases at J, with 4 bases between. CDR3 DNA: TGTGCCAGCAGCTTAGTAGTCTACGAGCAGTACTTC. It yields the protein CASSLVVYEQYF.

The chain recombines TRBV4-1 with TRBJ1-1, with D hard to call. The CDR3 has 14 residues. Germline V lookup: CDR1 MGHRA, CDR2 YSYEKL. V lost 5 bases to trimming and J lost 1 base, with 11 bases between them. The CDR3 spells CASSERLGNTEAFF. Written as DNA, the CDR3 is TGCGCCAGCAGCGAAAGACTGGGGAACACTGAAGCTTTCTTT.

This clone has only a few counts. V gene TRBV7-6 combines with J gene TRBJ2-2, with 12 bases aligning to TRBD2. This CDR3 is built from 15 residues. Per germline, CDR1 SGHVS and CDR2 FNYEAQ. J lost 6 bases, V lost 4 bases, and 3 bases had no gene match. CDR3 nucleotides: TGTGCCAGCAGCTCGACTAGCGGGAGCTCCGGGGAGCTGTTTTTT. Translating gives CASSSTSGSSGELFF.

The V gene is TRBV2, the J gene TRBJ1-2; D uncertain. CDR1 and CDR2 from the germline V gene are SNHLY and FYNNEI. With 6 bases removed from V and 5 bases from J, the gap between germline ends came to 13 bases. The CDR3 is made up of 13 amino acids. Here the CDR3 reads CASSLIAAYGYTF. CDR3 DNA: TGTGCCAGCAGCTTGATCGCCGCATATGGCTACACCTTC.

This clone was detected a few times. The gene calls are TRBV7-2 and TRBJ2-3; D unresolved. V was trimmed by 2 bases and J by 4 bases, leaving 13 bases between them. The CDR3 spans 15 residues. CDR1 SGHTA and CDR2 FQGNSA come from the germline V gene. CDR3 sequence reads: CASSLSSLSADTQYF. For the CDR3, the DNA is TGTGCCAGCAGCTTAAGCTCCTTGAGTGCAGATACGCAGTATTTT.

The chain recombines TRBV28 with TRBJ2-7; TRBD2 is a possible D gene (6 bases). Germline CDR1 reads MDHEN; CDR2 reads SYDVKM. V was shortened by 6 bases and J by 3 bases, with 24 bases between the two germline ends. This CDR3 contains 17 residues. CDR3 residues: CASRTGPELATVYEQYF. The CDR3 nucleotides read TGTGCCAGCAGAACGGGCCCGGAGCTAGCGACAGTCTACGAGCAGTACTTC.

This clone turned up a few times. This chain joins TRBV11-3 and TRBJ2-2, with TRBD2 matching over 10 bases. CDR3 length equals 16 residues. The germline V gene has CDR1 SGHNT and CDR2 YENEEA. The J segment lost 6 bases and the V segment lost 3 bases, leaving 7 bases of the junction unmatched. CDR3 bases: TGTGCCAGCAGCTTGTGGACTAGCGGAGTCCCCGGGGAGCTGTTTTTT. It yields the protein CASSLWTSGVPGELFF.